A selection of T cell receptor beta chains follows, all from one sample in a study of PD-1 blockade in classical Hodgkin lymphoma. The method was immunoSEQ multiplex PCR; TCRdb's version includes in-frame clones alone and lacks a portion of them. The sample lists approximately 16,000 clones, under 90% occurring once. Specimen: CD8+ T cells from blood, collected before the fourth cycle of nivolumab. These receptors were taken from a human donor with classical Hodgkin lymphoma. Each CDR3 is given with its conserved first and last residue. Each record gives: CDR3 protein, CDR3 DNA, V gene, J gene, clone size, D gene. A D gene is named only where the DNA matches it firmly. A clone size is listed for some rows: how often the clone was seen (once, few, many), or a class if it is expanded.

CDR3: CASSDQGNEKLFF; DNA: TGTGCCAGTAGTGATCAAGGGAATGAAAAACTGTTTTTT; V: TRBV19; J: TRBJ1-4; size: .; D: .
CDR3: CASSKVRGAGDTQYF; DNA: TGTGCCAGCAGCAAAGTCAGAGGTGCGGGCGATACGCAGTATTTT; V: TRBV21-1; J: TRBJ2-3; size: .; D: .
CDR3: CASSAQGLSQPQHF; DNA: TGTGCCAGCAGCGCACAGGGTCTAAGCCAGCCCCAGCATTTT; V: TRBV7-2; J: TRBJ1-5; size: .; D: .
CDR3: CAWSVGAGDTGELFF; DNA: TGTGCCTGGAGTGTTGGAGCGGGAGACACCGGGGAGCTGTTTTTT; V: TRBV30; J: TRBJ2-2; size: .; D: TRBD2
CDR3: CASSLSPSLPNVLTF; DNA: TGTGCCAGCAGCTTATCGCCGTCTCTCCCCAACGTCCTGACTTTC; V: TRBV7-8; J: TRBJ2-6; size: .; D: .
CDR3: CASSLGSETNEKLFF; DNA: TGTGCCAGCAGCTTAGGTAGCGAAACTAATGAAAAACTGTTTTTT; V: TRBV13; J: TRBJ1-4; size: .; D: .
CDR3: CASSEVVRFPETQYF; DNA: TGTGCCAGCAGTGAAGTAGTTAGGTTCCCCGAGACCCAGTACTTC; V: TRBV6-1; J: TRBJ2-5; size: .; D: .
CDR3: CASSVEGGSGDEQFF; DNA: TGTGCCAGCAGCGTAGAGGGCGGGAGCGGCGATGAGCAGTTCTTC; V: TRBV9; J: TRBJ2-1; size: .; D: TRBD2
CDR3: CASSAGTGSNEQYF; DNA: TGTGCCAGCAGTGCCGGGACAGGGTCAAACGAGCAGTACTTC; V: TRBV2; J: TRBJ2-7; size: once; D: TRBD1
CDR3: CASSAPSLEGRDIQYF; DNA: TGTGCCAGCAGCGCACCTAGCCTGGAGGGCAGGGACATTCAGTACTTC; V: TRBV7-9; J: TRBJ2-4; size: .; D: .
CDR3: CASSEDRGGNTIYF; DNA: TGCGCCAGCAGTGAGGACAGAGGGGGAAACACCATATATTTT; V: TRBV10-1; J: TRBJ1-3; size: .; D: .
CDR3: CASSPSGTFLGTDTQYF; DNA: TGTGCCAGCTCACCTTCCGGGACATTCCTAGGGACAGATACGCAGTATTTT; V: TRBV18; J: TRBJ2-3; size: once; D: .
CDR3: CAIGTGVDSNQPQHF; DNA: TGCGCCATCGGGACAGGGGTCGATAGCAATCAGCCCCAGCATTTT; V: TRBV10-1; J: TRBJ1-5; size: few; D: TRBD1
CDR3: CASRGNTEAFF; DNA: TGTGCCAGCAGAGGGAACACTGAAGCTTTCTTT; V: TRBV7-9; J: TRBJ1-1; size: .; D: .
CDR3: CASSLLSLDRASYNEQFF; DNA: TGTGCCAGCAGTTTACTCTCTCTGGACAGGGCCAGCTACAATGAGCAGTTCTTC; V: TRBV27; J: TRBJ2-1; size: .; D: TRBD1
CDR3: CASSFNDDGNGYTF; DNA: TGTGCCAGCAGCTTTAACGATGACGGTAATGGCTACACCTTC; V: TRBV7-9; J: TRBJ1-2; size: few; D: .
CDR3: CASSQVAVSTDTQYF; DNA: TGTGCCAGCAGCCAAGTCGCGGTTAGCACAGATACGCAGTATTTT; V: TRBV7-8; J: TRBJ2-3; size: .; D: .
CDR3: CASINPQGTNTEAFF; DNA: TGCGCCAGCATCAATCCGCAGGGGACGAACACTGAAGCTTTCTTT; V: TRBV23-1; J: TRBJ1-1; size: .; D: .
CDR3: CASSNWISPNTEAFF; DNA: TGTGCCAGCAGCAATTGGATCAGTCCAAACACTGAAGCTTTCTTT; V: TRBV11-2; J: TRBJ1-1; size: .; D: .
CDR3: CASSLKGLADEQYF; DNA: TGTGCCAGCAGCTTAAAGGGACTAGCGGACGAGCAGTACTTC; V: TRBV7-8; J: TRBJ2-7; size: .; D: TRBD2
CDR3: CASSLAESWTGNTIYF; DNA: TGTGCCAGCAGCTTAGCTGAGTCTTGGACTGGAAACACCATATATTTT; V: TRBV11-1; J: TRBJ1-3; size: .; D: .
CDR3: CASSGLENYGYTF; DNA: TGTGCCAGCAGTGGGCTGGAAAACTATGGCTACACCTTC; V: TRBV2; J: TRBJ1-2; size: .; D: .
CDR3: CASSLTGDYGYTF; DNA: TGTGCCAGCAGTTTAACAGGGGACTATGGCTACACCTTC; V: TRBV27; J: TRBJ1-2; size: .; D: TRBD1
CDR3: CASSQGIDSLDQPQHF; DNA: TGCGCCAGCAGCCAGGGGATTGACAGCCTAGATCAGCCCCAGCATTTT; V: TRBV4-1; J: TRBJ1-5; size: .; D: .
CDR3: CASSEWGDSYNSPLHF; DNA: TGTGCCAGCAGTGAATGGGGGGACTCCTATAATTCACCCCTCCACTTT; V: TRBV25-1; J: TRBJ1-6; size: .; D: .
CDR3: CASSFWQGEFNEQFF; DNA: TGTGCCAGCAGCTTTTGGCAGGGGGAGTTCAATGAGCAGTTCTTC; V: TRBV7-6; J: TRBJ2-1; size: .; D: TRBD1
CDR3: CASKGASGGYPYEQYF; DNA: TGTGCCAGCAAAGGGGCTAGCGGGGGGTATCCCTACGAGCAGTACTTC; V: TRBV2; J: TRBJ2-7; size: medium-sized; D: TRBD2
CDR3: CASSPAGTGKVETQYF; DNA: TGTGCCAGCAGCCCCGCCGGGACAGGGAAGGTGGAGACCCAGTACTTC; V: TRBV5-8; J: TRBJ2-5; size: .; D: TRBD1
CDR3: CASSLHRYDRVGDEQYF; DNA: TGTGCCAGCAGTCTTCACCGATACGACAGGGTTGGGGACGAGCAGTACTTC; V: TRBV27; J: TRBJ2-7; size: .; D: TRBD1
CDR3: CASPPPREGGADTQYF; DNA: TGTGCCAGTCCTCCCCCACGGGAGGGGGGAGCAGATACGCAGTATTTT; V: TRBV5-4; J: TRBJ2-3; size: once; D: TRBD2
CDR3: CASGERVYNEQFF; DNA: TGTGCCAGCGGGGAGCGGGTATACAATGAGCAGTTCTTC; V: TRBV27; J: TRBJ2-1; size: .; D: .
CDR3: CASSRGLIETQYF; DNA: TGCGCCAGCAGCCGGGGACTTATAGAGACCCAGTACTTC; V: TRBV4-1; J: TRBJ2-5; size: .; D: .
CDR3: CASSLARLREQYF; DNA: TGTGCCAGCAGCTTAGCCCGACTACGGGAGCAGTACTTC; V: TRBV11-2; J: TRBJ2-7; size: .; D: .
CDR3: CATNREYGNQPQHF; DNA: TGTGCCACCAATAGGGAATACGGCAATCAGCCCCAGCATTTT; V: TRBV15; J: TRBJ1-5; size: .; D: .
CDR3: CASSFHAGTTNEQFF; DNA: TGTGCCAGCAGTTTTCATGCGGGGACAACCAATGAGCAGTTCTTC; V: TRBV28; J: TRBJ2-1; size: .; D: .